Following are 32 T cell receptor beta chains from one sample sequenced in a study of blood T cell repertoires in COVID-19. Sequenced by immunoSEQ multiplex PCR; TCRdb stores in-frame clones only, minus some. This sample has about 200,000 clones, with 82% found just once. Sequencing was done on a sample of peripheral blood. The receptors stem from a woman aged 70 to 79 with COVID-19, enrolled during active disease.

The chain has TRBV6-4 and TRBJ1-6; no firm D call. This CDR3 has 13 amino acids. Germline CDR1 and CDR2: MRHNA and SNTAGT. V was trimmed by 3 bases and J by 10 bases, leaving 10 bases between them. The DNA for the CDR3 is TGTGCCAGCAGTGAAAGGGAGGGATCACCCCTCCACTTT. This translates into CASSEREGSPLHF.

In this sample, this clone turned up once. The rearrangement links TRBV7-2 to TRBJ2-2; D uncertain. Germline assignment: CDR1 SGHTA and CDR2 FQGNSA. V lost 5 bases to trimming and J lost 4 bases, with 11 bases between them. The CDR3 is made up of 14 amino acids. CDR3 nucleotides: TGTGCCAGCAGCCGGAGAGTCTCCACCGGGGAGCTGTTTTTT. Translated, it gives CASSRRVSTGELFF.

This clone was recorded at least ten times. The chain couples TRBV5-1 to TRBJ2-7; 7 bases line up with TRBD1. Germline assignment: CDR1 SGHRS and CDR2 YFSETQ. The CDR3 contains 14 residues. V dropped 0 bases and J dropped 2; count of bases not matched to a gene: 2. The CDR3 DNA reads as TGCGCCAGCAGCTTGGGGGACAGCGCCTACGAGCAGTACTTC. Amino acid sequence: CASSLGDSAYEQYF.

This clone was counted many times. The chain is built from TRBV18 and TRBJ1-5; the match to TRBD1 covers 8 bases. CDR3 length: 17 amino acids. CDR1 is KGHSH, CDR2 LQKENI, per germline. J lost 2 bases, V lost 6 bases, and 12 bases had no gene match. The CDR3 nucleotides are TGTGCCAGCTCGAAGGGTGGCAGGGGGCAGGGCAATCAGCCCCAGCATTTT. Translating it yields CASSKGGRGQGNQPQHF. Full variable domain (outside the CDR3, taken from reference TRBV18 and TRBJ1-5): NAGVMQNPRHLVRRRGQEARLRCSPMKGHSHVYWYRQLPEEGLKFMVYLQKENIIDESGMPKERFSAEFPKEGPSILRIQQVVRGDSAAYFCASSKGGRGQGNQPQHFGDGTRLSIL.

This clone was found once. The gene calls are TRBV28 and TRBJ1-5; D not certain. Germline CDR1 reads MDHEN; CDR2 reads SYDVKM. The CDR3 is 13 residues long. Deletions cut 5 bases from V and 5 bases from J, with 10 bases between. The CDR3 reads CASSAAGDQPQHF. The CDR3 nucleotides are TGTGCCAGCAGTGCAGCAGGTGATCAGCCCCAGCATTTT.

The CDR3 coding sequence is TGTGCCAGCAGCCGTCAGGGGAGATACGAGCAGTACTTC. Translating gives CASSRQGRYEQYF. V gene TRBV14 combines with J gene TRBJ2-7, with TRBD1 as a possible D gene (6 bases). The germline gives CDR1 SGHDN, CDR2 FVKESK. Trimming removed 4 bases from V and 4 bases from J, with 11 bases in between. The CDR3 consists of 13 residues.

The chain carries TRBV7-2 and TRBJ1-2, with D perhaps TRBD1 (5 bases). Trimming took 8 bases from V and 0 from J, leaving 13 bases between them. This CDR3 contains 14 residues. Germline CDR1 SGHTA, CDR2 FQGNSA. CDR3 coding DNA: TGTGCCAGCGGGGGGGGAATTTCTAACTATGGCTACACCTTC. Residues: CASGGGISNYGYTF.

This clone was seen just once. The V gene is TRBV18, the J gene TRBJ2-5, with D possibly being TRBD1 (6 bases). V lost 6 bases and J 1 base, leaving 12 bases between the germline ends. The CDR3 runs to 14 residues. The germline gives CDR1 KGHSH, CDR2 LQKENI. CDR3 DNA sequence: TGTGCCAGCTCTCTAGTGGACAGCCAAGAGACCCAGTACTTC. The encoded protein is CASSLVDSQETQYF.

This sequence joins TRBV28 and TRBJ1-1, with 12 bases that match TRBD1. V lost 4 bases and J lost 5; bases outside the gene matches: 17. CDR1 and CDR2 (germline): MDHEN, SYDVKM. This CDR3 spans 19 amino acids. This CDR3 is CASSSFTPGQGATRTEAFF. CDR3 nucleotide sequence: TGTGCCAGCAGTTCCTTCACTCCGGGACAGGGGGCGACGAGGACTGAAGCTTTCTTT.

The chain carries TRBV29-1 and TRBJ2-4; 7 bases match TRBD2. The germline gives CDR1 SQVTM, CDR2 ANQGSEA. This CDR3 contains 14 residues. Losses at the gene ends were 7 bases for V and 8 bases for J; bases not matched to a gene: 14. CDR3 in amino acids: CSASEGGSSYIQYF. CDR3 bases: TGCAGCGCCTCAGAGGGCGGGAGTAGTTACATTCAGTACTTC.

The CDR3 reads CASGHEGYTEAFF. The CDR3 DNA reads as TGTGCCAGCGGGCACGAGGGTTACACTGAAGCTTTCTTT. The gene calls are TRBV7-2 and TRBJ1-1; D is ambiguous. CDR1 and CDR2 from the germline V gene are SGHTA and FQGNSA. The V gene lost 8 bases and the J gene lost 3 bases, with 13 bases spanning the gap. The CDR3 consists of 13 residues.

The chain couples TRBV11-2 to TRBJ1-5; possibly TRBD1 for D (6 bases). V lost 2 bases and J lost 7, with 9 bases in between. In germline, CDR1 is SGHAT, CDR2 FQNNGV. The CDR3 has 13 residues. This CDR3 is CASSLNRGQPQHF. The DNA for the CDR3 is TGTGCCAGCAGCTTAAATAGGGGGCAGCCCCAGCATTTT.

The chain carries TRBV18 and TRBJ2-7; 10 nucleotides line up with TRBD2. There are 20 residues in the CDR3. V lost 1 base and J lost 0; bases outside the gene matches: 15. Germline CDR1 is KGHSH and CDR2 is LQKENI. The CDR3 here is CASSPLGETSGPKNSYEQYF. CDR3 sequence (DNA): TGTGCCAGCTCACCACTCGGGGAGACTAGCGGGCCCAAAAACTCCTACGAGCAGTACTTC. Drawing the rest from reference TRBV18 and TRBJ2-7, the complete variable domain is NAGVMQNPRHLVRRRGQEARLRCSPMKGHSHVYWYRQLPEEGLKFMVYLQKENIIDESGMPKERFSAEFPKEGPSILRIQQVVRGDSAAYFCASSPLGETSGPKNSYEQYFGPGTRLTVT.

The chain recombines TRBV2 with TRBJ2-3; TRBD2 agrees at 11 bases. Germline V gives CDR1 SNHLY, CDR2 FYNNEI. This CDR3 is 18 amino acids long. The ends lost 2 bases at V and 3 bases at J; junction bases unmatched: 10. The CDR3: CASSELVLTSGKTDTQYF. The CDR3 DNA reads TGTGCCAGCAGTGAACTGGTCCTGACTAGCGGGAAGACAGATACGCAGTATTTT.

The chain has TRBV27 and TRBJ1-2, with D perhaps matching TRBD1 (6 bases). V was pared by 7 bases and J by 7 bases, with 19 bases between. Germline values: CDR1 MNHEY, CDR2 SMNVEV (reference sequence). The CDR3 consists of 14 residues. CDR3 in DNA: TGTGCCAGCAAATTAGAGGGGGGGACTGGTGGCTACACCTTC. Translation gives CASKLEGGTGGYTF.

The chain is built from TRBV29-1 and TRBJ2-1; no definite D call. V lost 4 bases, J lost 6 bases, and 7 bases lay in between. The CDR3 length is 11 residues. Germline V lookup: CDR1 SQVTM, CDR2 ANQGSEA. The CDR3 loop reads CSVVDFNEQFF. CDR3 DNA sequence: TGCAGCGTTGTAGACTTCAATGAGCAGTTCTTC.

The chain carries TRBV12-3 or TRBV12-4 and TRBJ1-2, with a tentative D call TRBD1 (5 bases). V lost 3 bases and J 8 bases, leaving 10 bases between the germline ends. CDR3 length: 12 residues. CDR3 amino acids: CASSFGAEGYTF. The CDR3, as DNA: TGTGCCAGCAGTTTTGGGGCAGAGGGCTACACCTTC.

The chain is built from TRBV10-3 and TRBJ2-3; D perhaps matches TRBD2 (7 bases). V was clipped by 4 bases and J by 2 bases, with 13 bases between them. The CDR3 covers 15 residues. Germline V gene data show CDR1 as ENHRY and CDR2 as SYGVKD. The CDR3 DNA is TGTGCCATCAGTGGTGGCGGGGGACACACAGATACGCAGTATTTT. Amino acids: CAISGGGGHTDTQYF.

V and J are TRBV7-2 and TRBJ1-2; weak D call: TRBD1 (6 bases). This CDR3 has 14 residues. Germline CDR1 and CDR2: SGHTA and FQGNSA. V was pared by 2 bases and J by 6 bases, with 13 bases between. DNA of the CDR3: TGTGCCAGCAGCTTACAGGGGCCAGTTGATGGCTACACCTTC. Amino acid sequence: CASSLQGPVDGYTF.

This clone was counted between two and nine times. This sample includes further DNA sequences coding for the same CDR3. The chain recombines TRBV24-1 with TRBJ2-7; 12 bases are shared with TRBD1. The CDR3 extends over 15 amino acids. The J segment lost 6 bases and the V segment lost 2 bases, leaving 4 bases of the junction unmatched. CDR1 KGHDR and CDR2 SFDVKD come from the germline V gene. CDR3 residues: CATSDSGQGASEQYF. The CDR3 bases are TGTGCCACCAGTGATTCGGGACAGGGGGCGAGCGAGCAGTACTTC.

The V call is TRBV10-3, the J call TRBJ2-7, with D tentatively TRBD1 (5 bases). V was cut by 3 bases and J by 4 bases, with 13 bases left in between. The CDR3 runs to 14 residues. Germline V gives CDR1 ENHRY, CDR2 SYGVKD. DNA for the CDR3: TGTGCCATCAGTGACGGTCAGGGTATTTACGAGCAGTACTTC. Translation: CAISDGQGIYEQYF.

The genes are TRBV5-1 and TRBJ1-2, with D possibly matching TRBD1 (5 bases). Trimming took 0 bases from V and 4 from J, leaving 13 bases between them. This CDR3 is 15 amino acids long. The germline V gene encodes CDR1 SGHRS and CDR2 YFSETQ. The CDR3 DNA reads TGCGCCAGCAGCTTGGACTGGCAGGGTGGCTATGGCTACACCTTC. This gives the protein CASSLDWQGGYGYTF.

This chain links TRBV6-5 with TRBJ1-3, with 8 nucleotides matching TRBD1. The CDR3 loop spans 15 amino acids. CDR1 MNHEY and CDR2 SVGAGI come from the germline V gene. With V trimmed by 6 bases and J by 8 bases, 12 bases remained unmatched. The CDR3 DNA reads TGTGCCAGCAGGTACGACAGGGGACGTGGGGACACCATATATTTT. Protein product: CASRYDRGRGDTIYF.

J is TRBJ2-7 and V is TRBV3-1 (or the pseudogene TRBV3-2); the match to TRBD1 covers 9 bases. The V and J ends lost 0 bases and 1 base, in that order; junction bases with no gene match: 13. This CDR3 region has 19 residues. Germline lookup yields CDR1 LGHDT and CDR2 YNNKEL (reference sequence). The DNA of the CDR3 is TGTGCCAGCAGCCAAGATTTTAGGCCCCGGGGGACAGGGTCCTACGAGCAGTACTTC. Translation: CASSQDFRPRGTGSYEQYF.

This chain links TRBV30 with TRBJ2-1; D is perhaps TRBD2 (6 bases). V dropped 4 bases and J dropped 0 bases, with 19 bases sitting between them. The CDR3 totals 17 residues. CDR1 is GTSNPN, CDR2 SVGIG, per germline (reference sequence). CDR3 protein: CAWKGQRGSLSYNEQFF. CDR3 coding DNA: TGTGCCTGGAAAGGGCAACGGGGGAGCCTCTCCTACAATGAGCAGTTCTTC.

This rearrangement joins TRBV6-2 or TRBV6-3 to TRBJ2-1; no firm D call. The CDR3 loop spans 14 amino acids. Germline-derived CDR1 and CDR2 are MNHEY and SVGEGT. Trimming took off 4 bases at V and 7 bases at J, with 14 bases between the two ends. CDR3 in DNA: TGTGCCAGCAGTTGGCATCTAACCGGGAATGAGCAGTTCTTC. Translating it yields CASSWHLTGNEQFF.

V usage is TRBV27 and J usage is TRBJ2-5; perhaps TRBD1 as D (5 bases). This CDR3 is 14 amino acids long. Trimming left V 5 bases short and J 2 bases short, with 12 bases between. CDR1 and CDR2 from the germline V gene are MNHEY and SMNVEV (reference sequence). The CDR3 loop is CASSLSDRQETQYF. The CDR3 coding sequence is TGTGCCAGCAGTCTTTCAGACAGACAAGAGACCCAGTACTTC.

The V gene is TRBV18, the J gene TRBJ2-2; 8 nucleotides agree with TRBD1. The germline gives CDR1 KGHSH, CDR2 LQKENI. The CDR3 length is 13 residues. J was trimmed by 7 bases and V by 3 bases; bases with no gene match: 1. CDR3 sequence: CASSPGQVGELFF. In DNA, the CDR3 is TGTGCCAGCTCACCGGGACAGGTCGGGGAGCTGTTTTTT. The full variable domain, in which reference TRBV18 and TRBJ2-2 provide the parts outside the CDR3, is NAGVMQNPRHLVRRRGQEARLRCSPMKGHSHVYWYRQLPEEGLKFMVYLQKENIIDESGMPKERFSAEFPKEGPSILRIQQVVRGDSAAYFCASSPGQVGELFFGEGSRLTVL.

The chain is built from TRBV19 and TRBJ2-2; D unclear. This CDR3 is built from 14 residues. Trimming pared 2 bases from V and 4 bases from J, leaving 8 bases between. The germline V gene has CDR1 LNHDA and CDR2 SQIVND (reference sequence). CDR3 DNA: TGTGCCAGTAGTATACTAGTCGCCACCGGGGAGCTGTTTTTT. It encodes CASSILVATGELFF.

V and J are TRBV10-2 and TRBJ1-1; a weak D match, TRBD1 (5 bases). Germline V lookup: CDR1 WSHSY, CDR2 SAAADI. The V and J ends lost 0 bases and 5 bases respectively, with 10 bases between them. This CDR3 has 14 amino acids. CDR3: CASSESRDSTEAFF. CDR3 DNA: TGCGCCAGCAGTGAGTCTCGAGACAGTACTGAAGCTTTCTTT.

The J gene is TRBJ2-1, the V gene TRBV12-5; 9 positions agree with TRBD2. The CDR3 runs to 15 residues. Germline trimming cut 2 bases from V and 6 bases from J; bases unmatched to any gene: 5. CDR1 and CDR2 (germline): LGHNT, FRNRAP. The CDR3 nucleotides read TGTGCTAGTGGTTTGCCTTTGACTAGCGGCAATGAGCAGTTCTTC. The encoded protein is CASGLPLTSGNEQFF.

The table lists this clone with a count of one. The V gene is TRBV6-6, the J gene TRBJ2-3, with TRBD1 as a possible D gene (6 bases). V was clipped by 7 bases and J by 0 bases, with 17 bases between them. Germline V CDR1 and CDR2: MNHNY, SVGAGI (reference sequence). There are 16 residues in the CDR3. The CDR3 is CASTGVGLASTDTQYF. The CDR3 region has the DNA TGTGCCAGCACAGGGGTGGGGCTAGCTAGCACAGATACGCAGTATTTT.